The rows below give T cell receptor beta chains drawn from one sample of a study of T cell responses to AZD1222 COVID-19 vaccine. The repertoire was sequenced with immunoSEQ multiplex PCR; TCRdb's copy has only in-frame clones and lacks some. The sample shows some 170,000 clones, around 94% of them seen only once. The specimen was peripheral blood, collected on day 0 of AZD1222 vaccination. Source of these receptors: an adult in good health. Both conserved end residues are part of each CDR3. D genes are given only for firm matches. Not all rows give a size; the values are once, few, many and, for expanded clones, a class.

TRBV10-2	NA	TRBJ2-2	NA	TGCGCCAGCAGTGAGTCGTCTACCGGGGAGCTGTTTTTT	CASSESSTGELFF
TRBV24-1	NA	TRBJ2-1	NA	TGTGCCACCAGTGCGGGGAATGAGCAGTTCTTC	CATSAGNEQFF
TRBV28	NA	TRBJ2-1	NA	TGTGCCAGCAGACTCAATGAGCAGTTCTTC	CASRLNEQFF
TRBV2	NA	TRBJ1-5	NA	TGTGCCAGCAGTGTAGACGGACTCAATCAGCCCCAGCATTTT	CASSVDGLNQPQHF
TRBV5-5	NA	TRBJ1-1	NA	TGTGCCAGCAGCTTGAGCTTCGGGGGGTTCGGGGGCACTGAAGCTTTCTTT	CASSLSFGGFGGTEAFF
TRBV30	NA	TRBJ1-6	NA	TGTGCCTGGAGTTTTCAGGATAGGAATAATTCACCCCTCCACTTT	CAWSFQDRNNSPLHF
TRBV7-6	TRBD1	TRBJ1-2	NA	TGTGCCAGCAGGGCAGGGGGCGCGGATGGCTACACCTTC	CASRAGGADGYTF
TRBV6-5	TRBD1	TRBJ2-7	NA	TGTGCCAGTCGGGACAGGGGAACGTTCGAGCAGTACTTC	CASRDRGTFEQYF
TRBV27	NA	TRBJ2-3	NA	TGTGCCAGCAGTTTCAACCCCCCAAATCGACCGGATAGCGACCAGCACTGTGGTACGCAGTATTTT	CASSFNPPNRPDSDQHCGTQYF
TRBV7-9	NA	TRBJ1-1	NA	TGTGCCAGCAGCTCGTCCGGGGGCAACACTGAAGCTTTCTTT	CASSSSGGNTEAFF
TRBV18	TRBD1	TRBJ2-1	once	TGTGCCAGCTCACCAAAGCCGGGACAGTTTGACAATGAGCAGTTCTTC	CASSPKPGQFDNEQFF
TRBV27	TRBD1	TRBJ2-1	NA	TGTGCCAGCAGTTTTGACAGGGCGGTGGGAAACAATGAGCAGTTCTTC	CASSFDRAVGNNEQFF
TRBV11-2	NA	TRBJ2-3	NA	TGTGCCAGCAGCTTACTAGGTAGCACAGATACGCAGTATTTT	CASSLLGSTDTQYF
TRBV27	NA	TRBJ2-7	NA	TGTGCCAGCAGTTTAAGGACTGACTTAAGGGAGCAGTACTTC	CASSLRTDLREQYF
TRBV6-5	NA	TRBJ1-1	once	TGTGCCAGCACCCCGGTAAGGAACACTGAAGCTTTCTTT	CASTPVRNTEAFF